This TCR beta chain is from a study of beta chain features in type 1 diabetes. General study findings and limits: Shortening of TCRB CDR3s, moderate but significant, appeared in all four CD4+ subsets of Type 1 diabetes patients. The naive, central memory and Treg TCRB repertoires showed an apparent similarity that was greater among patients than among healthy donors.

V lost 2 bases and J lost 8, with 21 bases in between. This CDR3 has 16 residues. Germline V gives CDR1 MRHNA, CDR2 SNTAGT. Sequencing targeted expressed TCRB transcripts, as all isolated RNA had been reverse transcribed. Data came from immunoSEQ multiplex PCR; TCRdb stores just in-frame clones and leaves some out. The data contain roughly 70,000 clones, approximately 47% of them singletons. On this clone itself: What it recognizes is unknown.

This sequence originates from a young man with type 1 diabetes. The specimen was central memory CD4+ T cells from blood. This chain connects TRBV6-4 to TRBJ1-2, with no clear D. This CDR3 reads CASSDPTRQALAGYTF. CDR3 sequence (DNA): TGTGCCAGCAGTGACCCGACCCGCCAGGCCCTCGCGGGCTACACCTTC.